This TCR beta chain was documented in a study of molecular identifiers for immune sequencing clone quantification. This CDR3 spans 13 amino acids. V gave up 4 bases and J gave up 3 bases, with 9 bases separating them. Germline V lookup: CDR1 SGHAT, CDR2 FQNNGV. One entry per CDR3 protein, called by TCRdb with MiXCR from the PCR reads. This sample has over 600,000 distinct CDR3 sequences, with roughly 21% found just once. This clonotype has only a few counts. The chain employs TRBV11-2 and TRBJ1-1, with D possibly TRBD1 on 5 matching bases. This receptor was identified in a human donor in good health. Some libraries in this study had Jurkat cell RNA spiked in. Material: naive CD8+ T cells from blood, with Jurkat cell RNA spiked in. This sample's subset: FACS-sorted CD8+CD4-CCR7+CD45RA+ naive T cells. CDR3 coding DNA: TGTGCCAGCAGCTGGGGGGTTGACACTGAAGCTTTCTTT. It translates to CASSWGVDTEAFF.